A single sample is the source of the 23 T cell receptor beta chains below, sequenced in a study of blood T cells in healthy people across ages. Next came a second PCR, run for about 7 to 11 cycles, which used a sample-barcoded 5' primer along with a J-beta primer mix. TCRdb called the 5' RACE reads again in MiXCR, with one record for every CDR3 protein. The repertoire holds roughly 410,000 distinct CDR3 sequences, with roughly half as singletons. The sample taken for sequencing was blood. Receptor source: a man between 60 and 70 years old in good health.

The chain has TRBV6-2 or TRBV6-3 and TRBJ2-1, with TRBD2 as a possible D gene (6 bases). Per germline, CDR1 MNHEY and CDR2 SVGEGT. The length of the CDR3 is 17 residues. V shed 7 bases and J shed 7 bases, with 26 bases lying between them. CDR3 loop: CASTPPPSGGARNEQFF. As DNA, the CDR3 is TGTGCCAGCACTCCGCCGCCCTCCGGAGGGGCCCGAAATGAGCAGTTCTTC.

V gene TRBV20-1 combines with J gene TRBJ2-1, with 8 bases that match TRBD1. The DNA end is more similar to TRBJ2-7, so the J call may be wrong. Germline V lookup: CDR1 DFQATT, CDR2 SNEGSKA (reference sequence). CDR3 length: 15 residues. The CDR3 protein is CSASATGTGYNEQYF. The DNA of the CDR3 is TGCAGTGCTAGTGCAACCGGGACAGGATACAATGAGCAGTACTTC.

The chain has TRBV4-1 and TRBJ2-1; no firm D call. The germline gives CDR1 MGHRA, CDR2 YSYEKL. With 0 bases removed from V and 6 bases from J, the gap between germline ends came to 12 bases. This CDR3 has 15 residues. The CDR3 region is CASSQEETFLNEQFF. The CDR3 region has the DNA TGCGCCAGCAGCCAAGAAGAAACCTTCCTCAATGAGCAGTTCTTC.

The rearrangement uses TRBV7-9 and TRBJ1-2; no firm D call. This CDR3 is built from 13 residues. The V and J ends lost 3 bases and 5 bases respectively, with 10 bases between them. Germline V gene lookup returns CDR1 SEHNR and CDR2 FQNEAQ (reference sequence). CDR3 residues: CASSFLHAYGYTF. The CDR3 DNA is TGTGCCAGCAGCTTTTTACACGCATATGGCTACACCTTC.

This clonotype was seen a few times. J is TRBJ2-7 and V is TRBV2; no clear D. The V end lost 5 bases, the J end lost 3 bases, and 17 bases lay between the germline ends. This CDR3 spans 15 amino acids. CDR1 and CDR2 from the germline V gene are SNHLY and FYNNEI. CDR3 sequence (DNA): TGTGCCAGCAGTTCCCTATCCAGTCGTAGCTACGAGCAGTACTTC. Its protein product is CASSSLSSRSYEQYF.

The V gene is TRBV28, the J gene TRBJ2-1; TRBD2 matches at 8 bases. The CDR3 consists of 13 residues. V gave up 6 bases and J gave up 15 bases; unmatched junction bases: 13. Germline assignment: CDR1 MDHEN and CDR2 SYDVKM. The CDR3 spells CASRTHPREGGFF. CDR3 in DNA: TGTGCCAGCAGGACCCATCCCCGGGAGGGGGGGTTCTTC.

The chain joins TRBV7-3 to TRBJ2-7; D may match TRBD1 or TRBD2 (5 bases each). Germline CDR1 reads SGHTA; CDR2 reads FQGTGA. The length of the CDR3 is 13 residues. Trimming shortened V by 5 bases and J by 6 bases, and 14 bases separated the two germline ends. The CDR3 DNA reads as TGTGCCAGCAGCCAGACCTCAGGGACCGAGCAGTACTTC. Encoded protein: CASSQTSGTEQYF.

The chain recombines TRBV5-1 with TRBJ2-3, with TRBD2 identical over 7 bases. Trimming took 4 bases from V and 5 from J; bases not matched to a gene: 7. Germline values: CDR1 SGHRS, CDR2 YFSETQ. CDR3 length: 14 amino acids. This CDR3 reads CASSPGLSQDTQYF. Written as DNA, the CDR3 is TGCGCCAGCAGCCCGGGACTATCGCAAGATACGCAGTATTTT.

CDR3 nucleotides: TGTGCCAGCGGCTGGGGGGGCATCGGTGAGCAGTTCTTC. This encodes CASGWGGIGEQFF. The V and J genes are TRBV25-1 and TRBJ2-1; D is perhaps TRBD2 (7 bases). V was clipped by 8 bases and J by 9 bases, with 17 bases between them. This CDR3 spans 13 amino acids. Germline-derived CDR1 and CDR2 are MGHDK and SYGVNS.

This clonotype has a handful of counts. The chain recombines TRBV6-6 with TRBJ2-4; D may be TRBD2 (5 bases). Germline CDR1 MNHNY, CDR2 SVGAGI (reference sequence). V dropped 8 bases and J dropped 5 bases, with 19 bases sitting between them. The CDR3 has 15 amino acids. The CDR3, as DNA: TGTGCCAGCCAACTCCGTGAGGCGCGGGAAAACATTCAGTACTTC. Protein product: CASQLREARENIQYF.

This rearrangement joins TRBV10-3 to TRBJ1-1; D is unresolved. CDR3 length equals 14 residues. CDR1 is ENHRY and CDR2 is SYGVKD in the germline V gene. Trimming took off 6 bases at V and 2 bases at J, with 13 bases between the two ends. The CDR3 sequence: CAIRPGRENTEAFF. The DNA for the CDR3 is TGTGCCATCAGACCTGGACGGGAAAACACTGAAGCTTTCTTT.

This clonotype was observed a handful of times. CDR3 coding DNA: TGTGCCAGCAGGTCGGCTGAGCAGTTCTTC. This translates into CASRSAEQFF. The chain links TRBV7-9 to TRBJ2-1; D unresolved. The germline V gene encodes CDR1 SEHNR and CDR2 FQNEAQ (reference sequence). V was pared by 6 bases and J by 9 bases, with 6 bases between. This CDR3 contains 10 residues.

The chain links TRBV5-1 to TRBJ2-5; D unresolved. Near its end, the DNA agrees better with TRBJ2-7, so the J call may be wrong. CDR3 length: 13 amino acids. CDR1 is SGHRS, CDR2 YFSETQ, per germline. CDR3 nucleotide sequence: TGCGCCAGCAGCCCCCTGGGGATATACGAGCAGTACTTC. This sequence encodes CASSPLGIYEQYF.

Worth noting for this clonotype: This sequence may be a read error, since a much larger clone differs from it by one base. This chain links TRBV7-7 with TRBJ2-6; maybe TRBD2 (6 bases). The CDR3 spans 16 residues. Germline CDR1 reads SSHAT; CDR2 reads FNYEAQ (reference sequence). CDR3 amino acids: CASSSPGGAVANVLTF. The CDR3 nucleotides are TGTGCTAGCAGCTCACCCGGGGGTGCTGTGGCCAACGTCCTGACTTTC. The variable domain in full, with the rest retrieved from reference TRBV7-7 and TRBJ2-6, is GAGVSQSPRYKVTKRGQDVTLRCDPISSHATLYWYQQALGQGPEFLTYFNYEAQPDKSGLPSDRFSAERPEGSISTLTIQRTEQRDSAMYRCASSSPGGAVANVLTFGAGSRLTVL.

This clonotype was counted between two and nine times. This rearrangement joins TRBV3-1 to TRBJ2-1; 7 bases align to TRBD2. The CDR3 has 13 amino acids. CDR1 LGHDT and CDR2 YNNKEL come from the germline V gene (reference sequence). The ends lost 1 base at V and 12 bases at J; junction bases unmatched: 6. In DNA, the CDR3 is TGTGCCAGCAGCCAAGCTTCGACGGGGGGGCAGTTCTTC. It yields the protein CASSQASTGGQFF.

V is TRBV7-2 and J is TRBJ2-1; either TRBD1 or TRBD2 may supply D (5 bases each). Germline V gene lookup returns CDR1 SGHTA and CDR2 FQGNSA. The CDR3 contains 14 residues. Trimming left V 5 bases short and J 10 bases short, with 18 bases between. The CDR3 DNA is TGTGCCAGCAGCCCCCGACGGGACCTCGGAGAGCAGTTCTTC. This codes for CASSPRRDLGEQFF. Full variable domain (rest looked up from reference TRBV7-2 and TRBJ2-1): GAGVSQSPSNKVTEKGKDVELRCDPISGHTALYWYRQSLGQGLEFLIYFQGNSAPDKSGLPSDRFSAERTGGSVSTLTIQRTQQEDSAVYLCASSPRRDLGEQFFGPGTRLTVL.

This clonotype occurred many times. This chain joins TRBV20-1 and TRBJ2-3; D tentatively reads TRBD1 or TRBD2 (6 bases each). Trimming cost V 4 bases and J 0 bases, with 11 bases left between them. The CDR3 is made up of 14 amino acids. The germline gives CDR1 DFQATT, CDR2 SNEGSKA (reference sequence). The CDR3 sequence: CSAMGGLSTDTQYF. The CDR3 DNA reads TGCAGTGCTATGGGGGGCCTAAGCACAGATACGCAGTATTTT.

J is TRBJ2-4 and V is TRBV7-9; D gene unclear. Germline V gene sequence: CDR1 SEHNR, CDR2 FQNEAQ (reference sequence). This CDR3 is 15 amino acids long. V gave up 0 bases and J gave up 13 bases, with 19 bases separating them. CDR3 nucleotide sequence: TGTGCCAGCAGCTTAGCGCTTGGGAATGAGGTGGAGCAGTACTTC. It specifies CASSLALGNEVEQYF.

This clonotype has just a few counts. CDR3 DNA sequence: TGTGCCAGCAGCTTAGTCGGCAGGGTTAGCGGCTACACCTTC. As protein: CASSLVGRVSGYTF. The V call is TRBV11-2, the J call TRBJ1-2; a possible D gene is TRBD1 (5 bases). This CDR3 has 14 residues. Deletions cut 1 base from V and 8 bases from J, with 14 bases between. Germline CDR1 reads SGHAT; CDR2 reads FQNNGV.

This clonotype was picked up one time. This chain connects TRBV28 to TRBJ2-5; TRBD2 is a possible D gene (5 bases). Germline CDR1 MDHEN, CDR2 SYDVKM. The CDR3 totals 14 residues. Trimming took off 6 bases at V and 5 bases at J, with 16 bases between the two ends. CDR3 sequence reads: CASRPQRIPETQYF. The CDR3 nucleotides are TGTGCCAGCAGACCCCAGCGGATTCCGGAGACCCAGTACTTC.

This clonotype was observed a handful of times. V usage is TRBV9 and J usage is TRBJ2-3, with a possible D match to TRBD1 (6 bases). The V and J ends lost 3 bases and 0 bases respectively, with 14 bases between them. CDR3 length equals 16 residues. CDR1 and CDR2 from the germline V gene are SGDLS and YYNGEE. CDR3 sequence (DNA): TGTGCCAGCAGCGAGGGCCCCGGGACAAGCACAGATACGCAGTATTTT. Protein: CASSEGPGTSTDTQYF.

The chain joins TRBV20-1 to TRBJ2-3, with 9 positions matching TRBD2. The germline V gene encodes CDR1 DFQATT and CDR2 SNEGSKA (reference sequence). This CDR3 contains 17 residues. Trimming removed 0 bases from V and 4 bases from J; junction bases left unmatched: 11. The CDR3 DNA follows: TGCAGTGCTAGAGATCGGGGCGGGAGGGCCGGGGCAGATACGCAGTATTTT. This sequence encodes CSARDRGGRAGADTQYF.

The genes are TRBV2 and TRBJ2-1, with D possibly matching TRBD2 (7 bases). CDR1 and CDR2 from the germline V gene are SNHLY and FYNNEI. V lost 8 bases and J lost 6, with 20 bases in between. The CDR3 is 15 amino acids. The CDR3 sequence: CASARGRGGSNEQFF. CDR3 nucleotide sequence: TGTGCCAGCGCGAGGGGGAGGGGCGGATCCAATGAGCAGTTCTTC.